This T cell receptor (beta chain) was retrieved from a study of cytomegalovirus exposure and HLA in healthy donors. Findings of the study overall: Diagnosis of cytomegalovirus status made by the classifier reportedly showed high specificity and sensitivity. There were 150 to 200 TCR beta chains listed as cytomegalovirus-associated.

Only in-frame clones appear in the TCRdb table, and some are missing; sequencing was by immunoSEQ multiplex PCR. In the table there are over 150,000 clones, roughly 89% of which are singletons. Germline CDR1 and CDR2: KGHSH and LQKENI. The CDR3 has 14 residues. The V gene end was trimmed by 6 bases and the J gene end by 3 bases; junction bases not matched to a gene: 7. A note on this clone: Its antigen is undetermined.

The source is a young woman in good health and CMV-seropositive. The sequencing input was PBMCs. The V call is TRBV18, the J call TRBJ1-2; 7 nucleotides line up with TRBD1. For the CDR3, the DNA is TGTGCCAGCTCCACAAGACAGGGAGACTATGGCTACACCTTC. It is translated as CASSTRQGDYGYTF.